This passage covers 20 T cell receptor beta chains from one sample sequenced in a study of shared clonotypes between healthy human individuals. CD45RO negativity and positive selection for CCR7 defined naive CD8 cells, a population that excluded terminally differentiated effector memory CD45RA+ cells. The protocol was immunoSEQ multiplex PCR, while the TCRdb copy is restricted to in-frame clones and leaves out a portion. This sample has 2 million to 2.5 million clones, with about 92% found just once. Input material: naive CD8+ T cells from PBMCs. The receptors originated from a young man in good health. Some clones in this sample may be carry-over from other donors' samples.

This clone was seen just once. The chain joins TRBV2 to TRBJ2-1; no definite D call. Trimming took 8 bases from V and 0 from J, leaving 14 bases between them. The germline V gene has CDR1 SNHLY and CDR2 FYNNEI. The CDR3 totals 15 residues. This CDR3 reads CASPFIGSSYNEQFF. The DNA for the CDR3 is TGTGCCAGCCCGTTTATTGGATCCTCCTACAATGAGCAGTTCTTC.

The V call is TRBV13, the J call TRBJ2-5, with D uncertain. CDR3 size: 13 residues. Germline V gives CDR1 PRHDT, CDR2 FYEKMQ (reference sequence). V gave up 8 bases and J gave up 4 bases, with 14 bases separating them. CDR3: CASATGPGETQYF. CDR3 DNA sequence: TGTGCCAGCGCGACTGGGCCCGGAGAGACCCAGTACTTC.

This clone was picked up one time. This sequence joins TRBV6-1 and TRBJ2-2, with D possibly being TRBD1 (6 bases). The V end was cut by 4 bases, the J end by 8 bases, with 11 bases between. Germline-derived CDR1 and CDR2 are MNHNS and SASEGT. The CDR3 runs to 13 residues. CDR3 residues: CASSATGVGELFF. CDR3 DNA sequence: TGTGCCAGCAGTGCGACAGGCGTGGGGGAGCTGTTTTTT.

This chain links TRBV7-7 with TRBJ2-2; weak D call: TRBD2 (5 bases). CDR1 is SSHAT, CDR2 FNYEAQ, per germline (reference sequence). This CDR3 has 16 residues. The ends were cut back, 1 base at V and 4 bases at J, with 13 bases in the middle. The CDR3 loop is CASSLDPGLITGELFF. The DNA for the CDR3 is TGTGCCAGCAGCTTAGATCCAGGACTTATCACCGGGGAGCTGTTTTTT. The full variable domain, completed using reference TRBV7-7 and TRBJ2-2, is GAGVSQSPRYKVTKRGQDVTLRCDPISSHATLYWYQQALGQGPEFLTYFNYEAQPDKSGLPSDRFSAERPEGSISTLTIQRTEQRDSAMYRCASSLDPGLITGELFFGEGSRLTVL.

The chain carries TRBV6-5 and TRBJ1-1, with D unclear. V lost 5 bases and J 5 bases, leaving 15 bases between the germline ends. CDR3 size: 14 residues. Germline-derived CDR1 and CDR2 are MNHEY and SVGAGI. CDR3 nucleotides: TGTGCCAGCAGTATAGGCCCCATTGGTACTGAAGCTTTCTTT. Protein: CASSIGPIGTEAFF.

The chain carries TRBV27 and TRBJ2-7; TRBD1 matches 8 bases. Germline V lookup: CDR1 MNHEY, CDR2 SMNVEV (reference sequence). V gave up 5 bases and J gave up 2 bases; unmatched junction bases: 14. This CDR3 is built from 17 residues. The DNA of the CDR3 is TGTGCCAGCAGTAAAAAGGATCCGGGACAGGCGGCCTACGAGCAGTACTTC. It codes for CASSKKDPGQAAYEQYF.

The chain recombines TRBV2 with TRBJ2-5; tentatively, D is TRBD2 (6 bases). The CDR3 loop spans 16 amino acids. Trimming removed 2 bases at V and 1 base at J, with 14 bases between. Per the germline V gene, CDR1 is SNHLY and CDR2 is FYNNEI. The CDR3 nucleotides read TGTGCCAGCAGTGAATCAGGGACTGAATTCCAAGAGACCCAGTACTTC. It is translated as CASSESGTEFQETQYF.

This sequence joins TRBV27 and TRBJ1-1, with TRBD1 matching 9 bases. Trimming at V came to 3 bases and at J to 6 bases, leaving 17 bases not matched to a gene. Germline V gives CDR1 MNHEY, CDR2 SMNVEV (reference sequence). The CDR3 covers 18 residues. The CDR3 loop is CASSLRRTGQGRTAEAFF. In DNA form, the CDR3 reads TGTGCCAGCAGTTTGCGCAGAACGGGACAGGGACGCACGGCTGAAGCTTTCTTT.

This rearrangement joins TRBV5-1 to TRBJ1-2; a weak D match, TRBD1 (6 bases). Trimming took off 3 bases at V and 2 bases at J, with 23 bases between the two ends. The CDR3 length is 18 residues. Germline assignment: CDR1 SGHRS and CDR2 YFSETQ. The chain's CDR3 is CASSSGQIAREGNYGYTF. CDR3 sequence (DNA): TGCGCCAGCAGCTCCGGACAGATTGCTCGAGAAGGAAACTATGGCTACACCTTC.

The chain's CDR3 is CASSRATGTITDTQYF. CDR3 DNA sequence: TGCGCCAGCAGTCGCGCGACCGGGACTATCACAGATACGCAGTATTTT. V is TRBV4-1 and J is TRBJ2-3, with 7 bases aligning to TRBD2. Germline assignment: CDR1 MGHRA and CDR2 YSYEKL. This CDR3 contains 16 residues. The trim removed 6 bases at V and 2 bases at J, leaving 11 bases unmatched.

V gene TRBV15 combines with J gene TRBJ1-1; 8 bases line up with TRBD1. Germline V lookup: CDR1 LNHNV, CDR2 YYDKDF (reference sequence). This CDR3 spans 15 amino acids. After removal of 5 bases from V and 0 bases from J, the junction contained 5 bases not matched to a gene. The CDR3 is CATSQKDRVNTEAFF. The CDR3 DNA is TGTGCCACCAGCCAGAAGGACAGGGTGAACACTGAAGCTTTCTTT.

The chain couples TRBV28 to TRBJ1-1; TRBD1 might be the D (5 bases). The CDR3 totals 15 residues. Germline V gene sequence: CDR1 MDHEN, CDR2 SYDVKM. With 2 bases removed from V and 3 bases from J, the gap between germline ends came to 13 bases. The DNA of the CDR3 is TGTGCCAGCAGTTTAAGGGCGGGGGTAGACACTGAAGCTTTCTTT. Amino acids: CASSLRAGVDTEAFF. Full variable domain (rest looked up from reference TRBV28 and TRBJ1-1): DVKVTQSSRYLVKRTGEKVFLECVQDMDHENMFWYRQDPGLGLRLIYFSYDVKMKEKGDIPEGYSVSREKKERFSLILESASTNQTSMYLCASSLRAGVDTEAFFGQGTRLTVV.

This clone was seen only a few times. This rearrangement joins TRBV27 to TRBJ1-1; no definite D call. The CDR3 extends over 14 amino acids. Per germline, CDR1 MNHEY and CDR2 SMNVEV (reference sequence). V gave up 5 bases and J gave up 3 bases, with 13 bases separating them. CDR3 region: CASSTSGSDTEAFF. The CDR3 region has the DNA TGTGCCAGCAGTACCTCGGGGTCGGACACTGAAGCTTTCTTT.

The CDR3 sequence is CASSFKGNTGELFF. CDR3 nucleotides: TGTGCCAGCAGCTTTAAAGGGAACACCGGGGAGCTGTTTTTT. The rearrangement joins TRBV7-7 to TRBJ2-2; no clear D gene. Germline V CDR1 and CDR2: SSHAT, FNYEAQ (reference sequence). This CDR3 comprises 14 residues. The V end was cut by 3 bases, the J end by 1 base, with 6 bases between. Based on the CDR3 plus reference TRBV7-7 and TRBJ2-2, the full variable domain is GAGVSQSPRYKVTKRGQDVTLRCDPISSHATLYWYQQALGQGPEFLTYFNYEAQPDKSGLPSDRFSAERPEGSISTLTIQRTEQRDSAMYRCASSFKGNTGELFFGEGSRLTVL.

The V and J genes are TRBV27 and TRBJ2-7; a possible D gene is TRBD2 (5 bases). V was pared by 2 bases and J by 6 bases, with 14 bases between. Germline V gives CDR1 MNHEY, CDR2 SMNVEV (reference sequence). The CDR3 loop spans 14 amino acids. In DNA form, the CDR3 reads TGTGCCAGCAGTTTAATGCGAGGGCCGGGCGAGCAGTACTTC. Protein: CASSLMRGPGEQYF.

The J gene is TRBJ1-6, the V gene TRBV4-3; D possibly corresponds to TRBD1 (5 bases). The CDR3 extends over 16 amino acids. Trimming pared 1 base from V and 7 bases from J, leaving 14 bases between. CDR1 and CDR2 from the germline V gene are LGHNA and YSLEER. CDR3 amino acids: CASSQGVGTVNSPLHF. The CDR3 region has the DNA TGCGCCAGCAGCCAAGGCGTCGGGACTGTGAATTCACCCCTCCACTTT.

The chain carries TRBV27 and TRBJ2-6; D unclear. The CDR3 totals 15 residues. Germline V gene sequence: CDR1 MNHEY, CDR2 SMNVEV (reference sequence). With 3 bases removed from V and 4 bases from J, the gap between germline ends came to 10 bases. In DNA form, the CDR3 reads TGTGCCAGCAGTTTTGCCCTTTCCGGGGCCAACGTCCTGACTTTC. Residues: CASSFALSGANVLTF.

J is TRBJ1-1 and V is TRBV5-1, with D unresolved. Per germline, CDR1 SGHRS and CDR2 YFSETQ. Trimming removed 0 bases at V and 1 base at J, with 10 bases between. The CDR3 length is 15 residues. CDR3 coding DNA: TGCGCCAGCAGCTTGGATTTCCGGGGGAACACTGAAGCTTTCTTT. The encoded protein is CASSLDFRGNTEAFF.

Written as DNA, the CDR3 is TGTGCCAGCAGCGCCGGGACAGGGAACCACGAGCAGTACTTC. The encoded protein is CASSAGTGNHEQYF. The chain has TRBV11-1 and TRBJ2-7, with 9 nucleotides matching TRBD1. J gave up 5 bases and V 5 bases, and 7 bases lay outside the gene matches. The CDR3 length is 14 residues. The germline V gene has CDR1 SGHAT and CDR2 FQDESV (reference sequence).

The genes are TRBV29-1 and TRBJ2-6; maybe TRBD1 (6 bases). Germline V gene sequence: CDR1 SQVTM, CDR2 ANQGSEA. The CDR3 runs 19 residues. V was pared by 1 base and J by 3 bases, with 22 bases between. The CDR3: CSVEGGTAGRGYGANVLTF. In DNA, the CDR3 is TGCAGCGTTGAAGGGGGAACGGCTGGCAGGGGATATGGGGCCAACGTCCTGACTTTC.